This passage covers 22 T cell receptor beta chains from one sample sequenced in a study of cytomegalovirus exposure and HLA in healthy donors. Sequencing used immunoSEQ multiplex PCR; TCRdb keeps in-frame clones, though not all of them. The sample contains about 49,000 clones, roughly 92% of which appear only once. Sequencing used PBMCs. Every receptor here comes from a young man in good health and CMV-seronegative.

This chain joins TRBV30 and TRBJ2-5; maybe TRBD1 (5 bases). Germline-derived CDR1 and CDR2 are GTSNPN and SVGIG (reference sequence). V shed 0 bases and J shed 5 bases, with 10 bases lying between them. CDR3 length: 13 residues. DNA for the CDR3: TGTGCCTGGAGTGTCAGGGTGGGCGAGACCCAGTACTTC. This gives the protein CAWSVRVGETQYF.

The rearrangement links TRBV11-2 to TRBJ2-2, with D perhaps matching TRBD2 (5 bases). The length of the CDR3 is 17 residues. The germline gives CDR1 SGHAT, CDR2 FQNNGV. V gave up 5 bases and J gave up 1 base, with 17 bases separating them. The CDR3 spells CASSTTEATKNTGELFF. The CDR3 DNA is TGTGCCAGCAGCACGACGGAGGCGACAAAGAACACCGGGGAGCTGTTTTTT.

The chain joins TRBV7-9 to TRBJ2-1, with 8 nucleotides matching TRBD2. Germline lookup yields CDR1 SEHNR and CDR2 FQNEAQ (reference sequence). The CDR3 totals 15 residues. J was trimmed by 7 bases and V by 3 bases; bases with no gene match: 8. In nucleotides, the CDR3 is TGTGCCAGCAGCTTCACGGGAGGGCCGGCGAATGAGCAGTTCTTC. The encoded protein is CASSFTGGPANEQFF.

The rearrangement joins TRBV28 to TRBJ1-2; no firm D call. V was shortened by 4 bases and J by 6 bases, with 18 bases between the two germline ends. The CDR3 has 15 residues. The germline V gene has CDR1 MDHEN and CDR2 SYDVKM. The CDR3 loop is CASSSSITPVNGYTF. The DNA for the CDR3 is TGTGCCAGCAGTTCAAGTATTACACCAGTGAATGGCTACACCTTC.

The rearrangement uses TRBV6-5 and TRBJ1-2; a possible D gene is TRBD1 (6 bases). This CDR3 has 13 amino acids. V shed 5 bases and J shed 2 bases, with 9 bases lying between them. CDR1 is MNHEY, CDR2 SVGAGI, per germline. CDR3 region: CASSLQGNYGYTF. CDR3 coding DNA: TGTGCCAGCAGTCTACAGGGAAACTATGGCTACACCTTC.

In its sample, this clone was seen once. The chain links TRBV30 to TRBJ2-7; the match to TRBD2 covers 8 bases. Trimming cost V 5 bases and J 6 bases; bases outside gene matches: 6. Germline values: CDR1 GTSNPN, CDR2 SVGIG (reference sequence). The CDR3 is 12 residues long. The CDR3 reads CAWAGGGVEQYF. Written as DNA, the CDR3 is TGTGCCTGGGCGGGAGGTGGGGTCGAGCAGTACTTC.

This clone was observed once. The CDR3 DNA follows: TGTGCCAGCAGCCCTCCGGGGAATGAGCAGTTCTTC. Protein: CASSPPGNEQFF. The rearrangement joins TRBV14 to TRBJ2-1, with D perhaps TRBD2 (5 bases). V lost 4 bases, J lost 7 bases, and 8 bases lay in between. Germline loops: CDR1 SGHDN, CDR2 FVKESK. The CDR3 totals 12 residues.

The chain joins TRBV7-9 to TRBJ1-1; possible D gene TRBD1, 6 bases. Germline V gives CDR1 SEHNR, CDR2 FQNEAQ (reference sequence). V lost 5 bases and J lost 6, with 19 bases in between. This CDR3 has 15 residues. CDR3 protein: CASSGRGGPRAEAFF. The CDR3 DNA follows: TGTGCCAGCAGCGGGAGGGGGGGGCCGAGGGCTGAAGCTTTCTTT.

The chain links TRBV11-3 to TRBJ2-7, with 8 bases matching TRBD1. The CDR3 runs 16 residues. Germline values: CDR1 SGHNT, CDR2 YENEEA. With V trimmed by 0 bases and J by 3 bases, 7 bases remained unmatched. CDR3 bases: TGTGCCAGCAGCTTAGATTTTGGGACAGGCTTCTACGAGCAGTACTTC. This codes for CASSLDFGTGFYEQYF.

This clone was observed once. The rearrangement uses TRBV9 and TRBJ2-2; 9 bases are a match to TRBD2. The ends lost 0 bases at V and 7 bases at J; junction bases unmatched: 1. This CDR3 is 14 amino acids long. Germline CDR1 is SGDLS and CDR2 is YYNGEE. CDR3 DNA: TGTGCCAGCAGCGTAGGACTAGCGGACGGGGAGCTGTTTTTT. Its translation: CASSVGLADGELFF.

The V and J genes are TRBV19 and TRBJ1-2, with D possibly matching TRBD1 (6 bases). Germline-derived CDR1 and CDR2 are LNHDA and SQIVND (reference sequence). CDR3 size: 15 residues. The V and J ends lost 5 bases and 0 bases respectively, with 13 bases between them. The CDR3 protein is CASSYWGPANYGYTF. CDR3 in DNA: TGTGCCAGTAGTTACTGGGGGCCTGCTAACTATGGCTACACCTTC.

The V call is TRBV6-1, the J call TRBJ2-5; 11 bases match TRBD2. The J segment lost 2 bases and the V segment lost 2 bases, leaving 10 bases of the junction unmatched. This CDR3 contains 18 residues. Germline V lookup: CDR1 MNHNS, CDR2 SASEGT. The CDR3 is CASSELGTLAGAQETQYF. The CDR3 DNA is TGTGCCAGCAGTGAATTAGGTACACTAGCGGGAGCACAAGAGACCCAGTACTTC.

The V call is TRBV2, the J call TRBJ2-5; the D gene is possibly TRBD1 (5 bases). The CDR3 has 14 residues. V gave up 8 bases and J gave up 0 bases, with 13 bases separating them. Germline CDR1 is SNHLY and CDR2 is FYNNEI. The DNA of the CDR3 is TGTGCCAGCGGATATACAGGATACCAAGAGACCCAGTACTTC. It encodes CASGYTGYQETQYF.

V usage is TRBV6-1 and J usage is TRBJ2-7; D is undetermined. Deletions cut 7 bases from V and 0 bases from J, with 7 bases between. Germline V gene lookup returns CDR1 MNHNS and CDR2 SASEGT. The CDR3 totals 12 residues. DNA for the CDR3: TGTGCCAGCAACAGCCACTCCTACGAGCAGTACTTC. This encodes CASNSHSYEQYF.

The CDR3 protein is CASGFGVTDTQYF. The CDR3 DNA is TGTGCTAGTGGTTTCGGGGTCACAGATACGCAGTATTTT. The chain joins TRBV12-5 to TRBJ2-3; TRBD2 is a possible D gene (5 bases). Germline CDR1 and CDR2: LGHNT and FRNRAP. Between the trimmed V and J ends, which lost 3 bases and 2 bases, there was a span of 6 bases. The CDR3 extends over 13 amino acids.

The chain combines TRBV19 with TRBJ1-1; 7 bases align to TRBD1. Germline CDR1 LNHDA, CDR2 SQIVND (reference sequence). Trimming cost V 6 bases and J 5 bases; bases outside gene matches: 6. This CDR3 has 13 residues. The CDR3 nucleotides read TGTGCCAGTAGGATACAACAGGGGACTGAAGCTTTCTTT. Amino acid sequence: CASRIQQGTEAFF.

The chain recombines TRBV28 with TRBJ2-7; D not resolved. The CDR3 runs to 14 residues. V was cut by 2 bases and J by 6 bases, with 14 bases left in between. In germline, CDR1 is MDHEN, CDR2 SYDVKM. The CDR3 reads CASSLISSGTEQYF. The DNA for the CDR3 is TGTGCCAGCAGTTTAATCTCCTCAGGTACCGAGCAGTACTTC.

This clone is a singleton in its sample. The V and J genes are TRBV20-1 and TRBJ2-7; TRBD2 matches at 7 bases. Germline lookup yields CDR1 DFQATT and CDR2 SNEGSKA (reference sequence). V was pared by 5 bases and J by 6 bases, with 1 base of the junction left unmatched. The CDR3 loop spans 10 amino acids. CDR3 DNA: TGCAGTGCTGGGAGGGGCGAGCAGTACTTC. Residues: CSAGRGEQYF.

The chain is built from TRBV18 and TRBJ1-4, with D perhaps TRBD1 (6 bases). CDR1 is KGHSH, CDR2 LQKENI, per germline. The CDR3 is 14 residues long. Trimming stripped 0 bases from V and 8 bases from J, with 10 bases between. The CDR3 sequence: CASSPPTGREKLFF. CDR3 DNA sequence: TGTGCCAGCTCACCACCGACAGGCCGGGAAAAACTGTTTTTT.

The gene calls are TRBV10-1 and TRBJ2-5; 7 bases are shared with TRBD2. Germline V gene lookup returns CDR1 WNHNN and CDR2 SYGVQD (reference sequence). The V segment lost 2 bases and the J segment 4 bases; nucleotides outside the gene matches: 4. This CDR3 spans 14 amino acids. The CDR3 loop reads CASSESGEVETQYF. The CDR3 coding sequence is TGCGCCAGCAGTGAGAGCGGGGAGGTAGAGACCCAGTACTTC.

In its sample, this clone was seen a few times. J is TRBJ1-1 and V is TRBV7-9; 8 positions match TRBD1. This CDR3 is built from 15 residues. J lost 1 base, V lost 2 bases, and 3 bases had no gene match. Per the germline V gene, CDR1 is SEHNR and CDR2 is FQNEAQ (reference sequence). The CDR3 nucleotides read TGTGCCAGCAGCTTACTGCAGGGGGCGAACACTGAAGCTTTCTTT. It translates to CASSLLQGANTEAFF.

This chain uses TRBV5-1 with TRBJ1-2, with 10 bases matching TRBD1. Germline assignment: CDR1 SGHRS and CDR2 YFSETQ. The V gene end was trimmed by 0 bases and the J gene end by 4 bases; junction bases not matched to a gene: 0. This CDR3 has 14 residues. Here the CDR3 reads CASSLGTGGYGYTF. The CDR3 nucleotides read TGCGCCAGCAGCTTGGGGACAGGGGGCTATGGCTACACCTTC.